A selection of T cell receptor beta chains follows, all from one sample in a study of brain metastases from non-small cell lung cancer. TCRdb's copy holds only in-frame clones and misses some; the assay was immunoSEQ multiplex PCR. The data show 2,000 to 3,000 clones, approximately 90% seen once. The sequenced sample was primary lung tumor tissue. The receptors were sampled from a donor aged 40 or older with non-small cell lung cancer. Both conserved end residues are part of each CDR3. The D gene is left open where the match is weak.

j_gene	v_gene	d_gene	CDR3nt	CDR3aa
TRBJ1-5	TRBV28	NA	TGTGCCAGCAGGACCGCCCAGAATCAGCCCCAGCATTTT	CASRTAQNQPQHF
TRBJ1-2	TRBV6-6	NA	TGTGCCAGCAGAAGCGATGGAAACTATGGCTACACCTTC	CASRSDGNYGYTF
TRBJ2-7	TRBV5-1	NA	TGCGCCAGCAGTAGAACCGTTAGCTACGAGCAGTACTTC	CASSRTVSYEQYF
TRBJ2-6	TRBV18	NA	TGTGCCAGCTCTCCTAGACCAGGGGTGTGGTCTGGGGCCAACGTCTTGACTTTC	CASSPRPGVWSGANVLTF
TRBJ1-1	TRBV4-2	NA	TGTGCCAGCAGCCAAGGGAGGAGGTACACTGAAGCTTTCTTT	CASSQGRRYTEAFF
TRBJ2-7	TRBV5-1	NA	TGCGCCAGCAGCTTGTCGGGTGCAACTTACTACGAGCAGTACTTC	CASSLSGATYYEQYF
TRBJ1-3	TRBV29-1	NA	TGCAGCGTTACCCCCGTAGAAGGAAACACCATATATTTT	CSVTPVEGNTIYF
TRBJ2-3	TRBV9	NA	TGTGCCAGCAGCGTACGCAGGGGAGGAACAGATACGCAGTATTTT	CASSVRRGGTDTQYF
TRBJ2-7	TRBV19	NA	TGTGCCAGTAGTGATCTGGGGGCCTCCTCCTACGAGCAGTACTTC	CASSDLGASSYEQYF
TRBJ1-2	TRBV14	NA	TGTGCCAGCAGCCAAGTTGGGTACGGCTATGGCTACACCTTC	CASSQVGYGYGYTF
TRBJ1-1	TRBV7-2	NA	TGTGCCAGCAGCTTAGAGGGACGGTACACTGAAGCTTTCTTT	CASSLEGRYTEAFF
TRBJ2-7	TRBV27	TRBD1	TGTGCCAGCGGGGAGATTCGGACAGGGGCCTACGAGCAGTACTTC	CASGEIRTGAYEQYF
TRBJ2-1	TRBV15	NA	TGTGCCACCAGCAGAGATACACCCAATGAGCAGTTCTTC	CATSRDTPNEQFF
TRBJ1-2	TRBV18	NA	TGTGCCAGCTCACCTATCGAGACAAACTATGGCTACACCTTC	CASSPIETNYGYTF
TRBJ1-1	TRBV27	NA	TGTGCCAGCAGTTTAGGGGGGCTAAGGAACACTGAAGCTTTCTTT	CASSLGGLRNTEAFF
TRBJ1-2	TRBV7-2	NA	TGTGCCAGCAGCCCCCAGTTCAACTATGGCTACACCTTC	CASSPQFNYGYTF
TRBJ1-1	TRBV5-4	NA	TGTGCCAGCAGCTTGGAGACTGAAACTGAAGCTTTCTTT	CASSLETETEAFF
TRBJ2-3	TRBV7-6	NA	TGTGCCAGCAGCTCCATAAGAGGGGATACGCAGTATTTT	CASSSIRGDTQYF
TRBJ2-3	TRBV27	TRBD2	TGTGCCAGCCGCCCAGGACTAGTCACAGATACGCAGTATTTT	CASRPGLVTDTQYF
TRBJ2-3	TRBV2	TRBD2	TGTGCCAGCGGGCGGGAGAGGACAGATACGCAGTATTTT	CASGRERTDTQYF